This TCR beta chain was observed in a study of cytomegalovirus exposure and HLA in healthy donors. The PCR contained 60 Vbeta and 13 Jbeta primers. The assay was immunoSEQ multiplex PCR, and TCRdb's table has in-frame clones only and misses some. The sample includes 210,000 or so clones, around 79% seen only once; the top ten take around 1.8%. The ends were cut back, 6 bases at V and 0 bases at J, with 7 bases in the middle. Germline CDR1 is SGHTA and CDR2 is FQGTGA. The CDR3 has 13 amino acids. This rearrangement joins TRBV7-3 to TRBJ2-3, with D uncertain. The TCR sequence derives from a man between 18 and 35 years old in good health and CMV-seronegative. The sequenced sample was PBMCs. The CDR3 spells CASSLGSTDTQYF. CDR3 nucleotide sequence: TGTGCCAGCAGTCTCGGGAGCACAGATACGCAGTATTTT.